Below, one T cell receptor (beta chain) is given with its context. The target antigen is unknown. Measured with immunoSEQ multiplex PCR; TCRdb has only the in-frame clones, and not every one. The table shows some 25,000 clones, with around 80% occurring only once. CD4+ T cells from unexposed donors were obtained before the COVID-19 pandemic (2011-2018). CD4+ T cells were isolated from the cells after more than nine days of culture. Testing used SARS-CoV-2 S/N and four cold-coronavirus spikes on unexposed-donor CD4+ T cells, cells permitting. This sample stems from a study of CD4 T cells in relation to SARS-CoV-2 and coronaviruses. Study overall: TCR beta CDR3s were sequenced after approximately ten-day antigen culture of PBMCs. Negative control cultures got HIV-1 Nef peptides or no peptide. Whole-study findings and limits: Monoreactive clones expanded significantly more to SARS-CoV-2 than crossreactive clones did.

Germline assignment: CDR1 SGHRS and CDR2 YFSETQ. The CDR3 consists of 16 residues. Trimming stripped 0 bases from V and 5 bases from J, with 17 bases between. This receptor was identified in a human donor in good health. V gene TRBV5-1 combines with J gene TRBJ1-1; D unresolved. The sequencing sample was made of CD4+ T cells from PBMCs, cultured in vitro. In nucleotides, the CDR3 is TGCGCCAGCAGCTTGGGCCATCAGGCGTTAAGGACTGAAGCTTTCTTT. Amino acid sequence: CASSLGHQALRTEAFF.